A single sample gave rise to the 16 T cell receptor beta chains below, sequenced in a study of blood T cell repertoires in COVID-19. Profiling relied on immunoSEQ multiplex PCR, and the TCRdb table lists in-frame clones only, not all of them. The sample consists of about 110,000 clones, 70% to 90% of them appearing once. The sequenced material came from peripheral blood. Receptors were obtained from a human donor in a cohort sampled during active COVID-19.

The chain uses TRBV11-3 and TRBJ2-7; D is unresolved. Trimming stripped 1 base from V and 6 bases from J, with 16 bases between. This CDR3 has 15 amino acids. CDR1 and CDR2 (germline): SGHNT, YENEEA. CDR3 nucleotides: TGTGCCAGCAGCTTAGGAGCCGTCCAACTTGGCGAGCAGTACTTC. It encodes CASSLGAVQLGEQYF.

The rearrangement links TRBV28 to TRBJ1-2, with TRBD1 matching over 8 bases. CDR1 is MDHEN and CDR2 is SYDVKM in the germline V gene. CDR3 size: 14 residues. V shed 5 bases and J 2 bases; nucleotides not matched to a gene: 4. DNA for the CDR3: TGTGCCAGCAGTCACAGGGGGAGAAACTATGGCTACACCTTC. This sequence encodes CASSHRGRNYGYTF.

CDR3 bases: TGCGCCAGCAGCCAAGTAGGCAGGGGAGCAAGGACCGGGGAGCTGTTTTTT. The encoded protein is CASSQVGRGARTGELFF. The chain uses TRBV4-1 and TRBJ2-2; D possibly corresponds to TRBD1 (6 bases). The V gene's germline CDR1 is MGHRA and CDR2 YSYEKL. Between the trimmed V and J ends, which lost 1 base and 5 bases, there was a span of 17 bases. CDR3 length equals 17 residues.

The V and J genes are TRBV2 and TRBJ1-3; D might be TRBD1 (6 bases). Trimming cost V 2 bases and J 2 bases, with 10 bases left between them. Germline values: CDR1 SNHLY, CDR2 FYNNEI. The CDR3 extends over 15 amino acids. In DNA, the CDR3 is TGTGCCAGCAGTGAAACAGGGCGTGCTGGAAACACCATATATTTT. This encodes CASSETGRAGNTIYF.

A few counts support this clone. The V gene is TRBV6-2 or TRBV6-3, the J gene TRBJ2-3; TRBD2 matches at 12 bases. CDR1 MNHEY and CDR2 SVGEGT come from the germline V gene. After removal of 0 bases from V and 6 bases from J, the junction contained 10 bases not matched to a gene. The CDR3 spans 18 residues. The CDR3 DNA sequence: TGTGCCAGCAGTTACTCGCCCCTGACTAGCGGGAGCCGCGATACGCAGTATTTT. Residues: CASSYSPLTSGSRDTQYF.

J is TRBJ1-5 and V is TRBV6-2 or TRBV6-3; no clear D gene. CDR1 is MNHEY and CDR2 is SVGEGT in the germline V gene. This CDR3 comprises 20 residues. V lost 0 bases and J lost 2, with 23 bases in between. The CDR3 here is CASSYSILLRSIYGNQPQHF. CDR3 nucleotides: TGTGCCAGCAGTTACTCGATCCTATTAAGATCGATATATGGCAATCAGCCCCAGCATTTT.

This clone was seen a single time. The rearrangement joins TRBV6-5 to TRBJ2-7, with 10 bases that match TRBD2. Trimming took 0 bases from V and 6 from J; bases not matched to a gene: 5. CDR1 and CDR2 from the germline V gene are MNHEY and SVGAGI. The CDR3 consists of 15 residues. This CDR3 is CASSYSPASGGEQYF. Written as DNA, the CDR3 is TGTGCCAGCAGTTACTCTCCGGCTAGCGGGGGCGAGCAGTACTTC.

The V call is TRBV10-3, the J call TRBJ1-5; D is undetermined. The CDR3 runs to 13 residues. Trimming took 6 bases from V and 2 from J, leaving 8 bases between them. Germline CDR1 ENHRY, CDR2 SYGVKD. The CDR3 reads CAIRAAGNQPQHF. CDR3 coding DNA: TGTGCCATCAGGGCCGCAGGCAATCAGCCCCAGCATTTT.

This chain joins TRBV25-1 and TRBJ2-7; 11 bases map to TRBD2. The CDR3 is made up of 16 amino acids. Germline V gene data show CDR1 as MGHDK and CDR2 as SYGVNS. Unmatched junction bases numbered 7, after V lost 4 bases and J lost 2 bases. The CDR3 sequence is CASSGLAGGDPYEQYF. The CDR3 DNA is TGTGCCAGCAGTGGGCTAGCGGGAGGTGATCCCTACGAGCAGTACTTC.

CDR3 in DNA: TGCGCCAGCCATGCAGGGGTTCTAACTGAAGCTTTCTTT. This gives the protein CASHAGVLTEAFF. The chain recombines TRBV10-2 with TRBJ1-1, with a tentative D call TRBD1 (6 bases). Trimming took off 8 bases at V and 5 bases at J, with 15 bases between the two ends. Germline CDR1 reads WSHSY; CDR2 reads SAAADI. The CDR3 has 13 residues.

The CDR3 region is CAWSVTSGSYEQYF. The CDR3 coding sequence is TGTGCCTGGAGTGTAACTAGCGGATCCTACGAGCAGTACTTC. The chain has TRBV30 and TRBJ2-7; 8 bases are shared with TRBD2. Trimming at V came to 0 bases and at J to 1 base, leaving 2 bases not matched to a gene. Germline-derived CDR1 and CDR2 are GTSNPN and SVGIG (reference sequence). The CDR3 is 14 amino acids.

This rearrangement joins TRBV6-5 to TRBJ1-1; D not resolved. CDR1 and CDR2 (germline): MNHEY, SVGAGI. Trimming took off 8 bases at V and 4 bases at J, with 14 bases between the two ends. The CDR3 loop spans 13 amino acids. The DNA for the CDR3 is TGTGCCAGCGGGATCGGGCGGGGCACTGAAGCTTTCTTT. It yields the protein CASGIGRGTEAFF.

The chain employs TRBV18 and TRBJ1-5; D uncertain. This CDR3 comprises 16 residues. V lost 2 bases and J 6 bases, leaving 17 bases between the germline ends. Looked up from germline, CDR1 is KGHSH and CDR2 is LQKENI. The DNA for the CDR3 is TGTGCCAGCTCACCAAATGTAGGAGGTTCTCGTCAGCCCCAGCATTTT. Translated, it gives CASSPNVGGSRQPQHF.

This sequence joins TRBV21-1 and TRBJ2-7; the D segment call TRBD2 is taken from the table without a DNA check. TRBV21-1 has pseudogene status. The CDR3 is made up of 15 amino acids. As DNA, the CDR3 is TGTGCCAGCAGCAAAGTAAGCGGGAGGGCTTGCGAGCAGTACTTC. This translates into CASSKVSGRACEQYF.

The chain uses TRBV28 and TRBJ2-7; TRBD2 agrees at 8 bases. The ends lost 1 base at V and 3 bases at J; junction bases unmatched: 8. This CDR3 spans 16 amino acids. The germline V gene has CDR1 MDHEN and CDR2 SYDVKM. The CDR3 reads CASSLSGAGGIYEQYF. The CDR3 DNA is TGTGCCAGCAGTTTATCGGGGGCGGGAGGAATCTACGAGCAGTACTTC.

J is TRBJ1-1 and V is TRBV7-9; TRBD1 agrees at 7 bases. This CDR3 spans 13 amino acids. With V trimmed by 7 bases and J by 5 bases, 7 bases remained unmatched. Germline V lookup: CDR1 SEHNR, CDR2 FQNEAQ (reference sequence). CDR3: CASTLTGRTEAFF. CDR3 coding DNA: TGTGCCAGCACCCTGACAGGGCGGACTGAAGCTTTCTTT.